The source of this T cell receptor beta chain is a study of T-cell reconstitution after alpha-beta-depleted transplantation in children. Preparing the TCRbeta library involved the use of unique molecular identifiers. Using its own MiXCR run on the PCR reads, TCRdb lists one record per CDR3 protein. The sample lists 190,000 or so distinct CDR3 sequences, approximately 14% occurring once. This clonotype was counted ten times or more. The CDR3 spans 16 residues. V lost 1 base, J lost 5 bases, and 4 bases stayed unmatched. Per the germline V gene, CDR1 is MNHEY and CDR2 is SVGAGI. This sample comprised PBMCs from the stem cell graft donor, obtained from the stem cell graft. This chain connects TRBV6-5 to TRBJ2-1; 11 bases match TRBD2. This receptor was taken from a human donor who donated a stem cell graft to a child with acute lymphoblastic leukemia. The CDR3 loop reads CASSYFLAGGNNEQFF. The CDR3 DNA reads as TGTGCCAGCAGTTACTTTCTAGCGGGAGGAAACAATGAGCAGTTCTTC.